The next 18 T cell receptor beta chains were all read from a single sample in a study of blood T cells in healthy people across ages. A second 7 to 11 cycle PCR used barcoded and J-beta primers. One entry per CDR3 protein, called by TCRdb with MiXCR from the 5' RACE reads. The data hold around 1,000,000 distinct CDR3 sequences, with 35% to 45% observed a single time. Sequencing was carried out using blood. These TCRs come from a man aged 18 to 29 in good health.

In this sample, this clonotype turned up many times. The CDR3, as DNA: TGTGCCAGCAGTGAATACAACTTTCCCCCGGGTAATGAGCAGTTCTTC. This gives the protein CASSEYNFPPGNEQFF. The chain links TRBV25-1 to TRBJ2-1, with unresolved D. CDR1 MGHDK and CDR2 SYGVNS come from the germline V gene. This CDR3 is 16 amino acids long. Trimming removed 0 bases at V and 7 bases at J, with 16 bases between.

This clonotype was detected many times. The rearrangement joins TRBV4-1 to TRBJ1-2; TRBD1 matches at 7 bases. After removal of 2 bases from V and 7 bases from J, the junction contained 4 bases not matched to a gene. The CDR3 spans 13 residues. Per the germline V gene, CDR1 is MGHRA and CDR2 is YSYEKL. CDR3 sequence (DNA): TGCGCCAGCAGCCAACCCGGGACAGTTGGCTACACCTTC. Protein: CASSQPGTVGYTF.

Many counts were recorded for this clonotype. The chain employs TRBV5-1 and TRBJ1-2; no definite D call. The CDR3 is made up of 12 amino acids. Germline values: CDR1 SGHRS, CDR2 YFSETQ. Trimming shortened V by 4 bases and J by 6 bases, and 10 bases separated the two germline ends. The CDR3 loop is CASSMDPDGYTF. The CDR3 DNA is TGCGCCAGCAGCATGGATCCGGATGGCTACACCTTC.

A single count supports this clonotype. The V gene is TRBV5-5, the J gene TRBJ2-2, with D possibly TRBD1 on 5 matching bases. Germline V gene data show CDR1 as SGHKS and CDR2 as YYEKEE (reference sequence). V gave up 6 bases and J gave up 7 bases, with 16 bases separating them. The CDR3 is 14 amino acids. CDR3 DNA: TGTGCCAGCAAGCGTACAGGCGCTAACGGGGAGCTGTTTTTT. Amino acids: CASKRTGANGELFF.

V is TRBV28 and J is TRBJ2-1; 7 bases map to TRBD1. The J call may be mistaken, given a closer DNA end match to TRBJ2-7. Germline V gives CDR1 MDHEN, CDR2 SYDVKM. The CDR3 is 16 amino acids. CDR3 loop: CASSNPTGDSYNEQYF. CDR3 DNA: TGTGCCAGCAGTAACCCAACAGGGGATTCCTACAATGAGCAGTACTTC.

This clonotype appeared a few times. The chain combines TRBV13 with TRBJ1-2; 8 bases align to TRBD1. Germline V lookup: CDR1 PRHDT, CDR2 FYEKMQ (reference sequence). This CDR3 spans 13 amino acids. The ends lost 7 bases at V and 8 bases at J; junction bases unmatched: 9. In DNA, the CDR3 is TGTGCCAGCAAGAGGACAGGGACAGTAGGCTACACCTTC. Translating it yields CASKRTGTVGYTF.

To note about this clonotype: A much more abundant neighbour one base away suggests this may be a read error. This chain connects TRBV20-1 to TRBJ2-5; 8 bases agree with TRBD2. Germline loops: CDR1 DFQATT, CDR2 SNEGSKA (reference sequence). The CDR3 totals 17 residues. Trimming took 6 bases from V and 0 from J; bases not matched to a gene: 15. The CDR3 spells CSAPWPAGVSYQETQYF. In DNA form, the CDR3 reads TGCAGTGCACCCTGGCCAGCGGGGGTGTCGTACCAAGAGACCCAGTACTTC.

The chain links TRBV7-9 to TRBJ2-1; the match to TRBD2 covers 10 bases. The germline V gene encodes CDR1 SEHNR and CDR2 FQNEAQ (reference sequence). CDR3 size: 18 residues. The ends lost 2 bases at V and 5 bases at J; junction bases unmatched: 12. CDR3 bases: TGTGCCAGCAGCTTACTGCCAAAAACTAGCGGGGCTCACAATGAGCAGTTCTTC. Translated, it gives CASSLLPKTSGAHNEQFF.

A single count supports this clonotype. Germline and junction disagree at one end, which may indicate a read error. The J gene is TRBJ2-1, the V gene TRBV7-9; D is unresolved. The germline gives CDR1 SEHNR, CDR2 FQNEAQ (reference sequence). This CDR3 is 11 amino acids long. CDR3 protein: CTSSSMDEQFF. CDR3 DNA sequence: TGTACCAGCAGTTCCATGGATGAGCAGTTCTTC.

The rearrangement links TRBV7-9 to TRBJ1-1; D uncertain. The CDR3 consists of 14 residues. Trimming pared 6 bases from V and 3 bases from J, leaving 14 bases between. Germline V lookup: CDR1 SEHNR, CDR2 FQNEAQ (reference sequence). This CDR3 is CASRMEGSDTEAFF. CDR3 in DNA: TGTGCCAGCAGAATGGAGGGAAGTGACACTGAAGCTTTCTTT.

The gene calls are TRBV7-3 and TRBJ2-3; TRBD2 matches 9 bases. Trimming cost V 0 bases and J 4 bases; bases outside gene matches: 11. Germline assignment: CDR1 SGHTA and CDR2 FQGTGA. The CDR3 loop spans 18 amino acids. CDR3 coding DNA: TGTGCCAGCAGCTTAACGATAGTTAGCGGGGGAAACGCAGATACGCAGTATTTT. Protein: CASSLTIVSGGNADTQYF. Drawing the rest from reference TRBV7-3 and TRBJ2-3, the complete variable domain is GAGVSQTPSNKVTEKGKYVELRCDPISGHTALYWYRQSLGQGPEFLIYFQGTGAADDSGLPNDRFFAVRPEGSVSTLKIQRTERGDSAVYLCASSLTIVSGGNADTQYFGPGTRLTVL.

This clonotype was picked up many times. V is TRBV9 and J is TRBJ1-2; D remains unclear. This CDR3 has 14 amino acids. Germline CDR1 is SGDLS and CDR2 is YYNGEE. V dropped 0 bases and J dropped 4 bases, with 10 bases sitting between them. The DNA of the CDR3 is TGTGCCAGCAGCGTAGGACGGTCCCTCTATGGCTACACCTTC. Translation: CASSVGRSLYGYTF.

The chain couples TRBV29-1 to TRBJ1-1; TRBD1 is a possible D gene (6 bases). Germline loops: CDR1 SQVTM, CDR2 ANQGSEA. The CDR3 has 15 amino acids. Trimming pared 5 bases from V and 3 bases from J, leaving 19 bases between. The CDR3 DNA reads as TGCAGCGTTTTCAGACAGGCTCTCCCCTACACTGAAGCTTTCTTT. Its translation: CSVFRQALPYTEAFF. The full variable domain, with the rest looked up from reference TRBV29-1 and TRBJ1-1, is SAVISQKPSRDICQRGTSLTIQCQVDSQVTMMFWYRQQPGQSLTLIATANQGSEATYESGFVIDKFPISRPNLTFSTLTVSNMSPEDSSIYLCSVFRQALPYTEAFFGQGTRLTVV.

The chain has TRBV27 and TRBJ2-3, with TRBD1 matching over 9 bases. Germline V gene lookup returns CDR1 MNHEY and CDR2 SMNVEV (reference sequence). The CDR3 is 16 residues long. V was clipped by 3 bases and J by 6 bases; unmatched bases: 10. CDR3 sequence: CASSLMDRGGSDTQYF. The CDR3 nucleotides are TGTGCCAGCAGTTTGATGGACAGGGGTGGTTCTGATACGCAGTATTTT.

The V call is TRBV9, the J call TRBJ1-4; 7 bases fit TRBD1. The ends lost 3 bases at V and 4 bases at J; junction bases unmatched: 12. This CDR3 region has 17 residues. Germline loops: CDR1 SGDLS, CDR2 YYNGEE. CDR3 nucleotide sequence: TGTGCCAGCAGCGAGGGGAACCGGGACAGCGATAATGAAAAACTGTTTTTT. Protein: CASSEGNRDSDNEKLFF.

This clonotype occurred a few times. The chain carries TRBV5-1 and TRBJ2-1; weak D call: TRBD2 (6 bases). V gave up 0 bases and J gave up 7 bases, with 11 bases separating them. This CDR3 region has 14 residues. Germline V CDR1 and CDR2: SGHRS, YFSETQ. CDR3 DNA: TGCGCCAGCAGCTTGGGTGGGACTCATAATGAGCAGTTCTTC. Translation: CASSLGGTHNEQFF. The complete variable domain, with remaining parts taken from reference TRBV5-1 and TRBJ2-1, reads KAGVTQTPRYLIKTRGQQVTLSCSPISGHRSVSWYQQTPGQGLQFLFEYFSETQRNKGNFPGRFSGRQFSNSRSEMNVSTLELGDSALYLCASSLGGTHNEQFFGPGTRLTVL.

This clonotype was recorded a few times. V gene TRBV6-2 or TRBV6-3 combines with J gene TRBJ1-1; a possible D gene is TRBD1 (5 bases). Germline-derived CDR1 and CDR2 are MNHEY and SVGEGT. V gave up 2 bases and J gave up 2 bases, with 15 bases separating them. The CDR3 loop spans 16 amino acids. The CDR3 bases are TGTGCCAGCAGTTACAGCAGGGTGCTCGTTAACACTGAAGCTTTCTTT. Translated: CASSYSRVLVNTEAFF.

J is TRBJ1-4 and V is TRBV7-9; 10 nucleotides match TRBD1. J gave up 3 bases and V 5 bases, and 6 bases lay outside the gene matches. The CDR3 runs to 16 residues. The V gene's germline CDR1 is SEHNR and CDR2 FQNEAQ (reference sequence). The CDR3 region has the DNA TGTGCCAGCAGCACCCGACAGGGGGCTGCTAATGAAAAACTGTTTTTT. The encoded protein is CASSTRQGAANEKLFF.